The next 26 T cell receptor beta chains were all read from a single sample in a study of identical twins. TCRdb recomputed calls from the 5' RACE reads with MiXCR, one row per CDR3 protein. The sample contains about 810,000 distinct CDR3 sequences, 9% to 15% of which appear only once. These records were also assigned to another study, of yellow fever vaccine responses in identical twins.

Specimen: PBMCs. These receptor sequences come from a woman younger than 35 in good health.

At least ten counts were recorded for this clonotype. V is TRBV5-4 and J is TRBJ2-1; TRBD2 matches at 7 bases. Germline-derived CDR1 and CDR2 are SGHNT and YYREEE (reference sequence). The V segment lost 1 base and the J segment 3 bases; nucleotides outside the gene matches: 1. The length of the CDR3 is 14 residues. The CDR3 reads CASSLSGIYNEQFF. The CDR3 DNA reads as TGTGCCAGCAGCTTGAGCGGGATCTACAATGAGCAGTTCTTC.

The V gene is TRBV7-7, the J gene TRBJ2-7; D is unclear. The V gene's germline CDR1 is SSHAT and CDR2 FNYEAQ (reference sequence). Trimming took 5 bases from V and 13 from J, leaving 6 bases between them. This CDR3 comprises 8 residues. The DNA for the CDR3 is TGTGCCAGCAGCCCAACTTACGTC. This sequence encodes CASSPTYV.

The chain links TRBV28 to TRBJ2-5; D possibly corresponds to TRBD1 (5 bases). V dropped 3 bases and J dropped 1 base, with 12 bases sitting between them. Germline CDR1 is MDHEN and CDR2 is SYDVKM. This CDR3 spans 15 amino acids. The CDR3 coding sequence is TGTGCCAGCAGTTTTGAGGACATTCGCCAAGAGACCCAGTACTTC. It codes for CASSFEDIRQETQYF.

The J gene is TRBJ2-7, the V gene TRBV24-1; D may be TRBD1 or TRBD2 (5 bases each). Trimming took 0 bases from V and 1 from J, leaving 12 bases between them. This CDR3 has 16 residues. The V gene's germline CDR1 is KGHDR and CDR2 SFDVKD. The CDR3 loop reads CATSDLHQGRSYEQYV. CDR3 sequence (DNA): TGTGCCACCAGTGATTTGCACCAGGGACGGTCCTACGAGCAGTACGTC.

The sample holds a few counts of this clonotype. The rearrangement links TRBV18 to TRBJ2-1; 12 bases align to TRBD2. CDR1 is KGHSH and CDR2 is LQKENI in the germline V gene. The CDR3 has 18 amino acids. Trimming cost V 4 bases and J 1 base; bases outside gene matches: 8. The DNA for the CDR3 is TGTGCCAGCTCACGACGCGCTAGCGGGGGGGATTCCTACAATGAGCAGTTCTTC. Translation gives CASSRRASGGDSYNEQFF.

This clonotype was observed a few times. This rearrangement joins TRBV12-3 or TRBV12-4 to TRBJ2-7, with 9 bases fitting TRBD2. The CDR3 sequence is 15 residues long. V shed 7 bases and J 2 bases; nucleotides not matched to a gene: 9. The CDR3 nucleotides read TGTGCCAGCAAAAAAGCGGGAGGACTTGCCTACGAGCAGTACTTC. It specifies CASKKAGGLAYEQYF.

V and J are TRBV12-5 and TRBJ2-1, with D possibly TRBD2 on 6 matching bases. Germline CDR1 reads LGHNT; CDR2 reads FRNRAP. The CDR3 extends over 17 amino acids. V was cut by 0 bases and J by 0 bases, with 12 bases left in between. CDR3 protein: CASGLVGGVSSYNEQFF. The CDR3 nucleotides read TGTGCTAGTGGTTTGGTCGGAGGGGTAAGCTCCTACAATGAGCAGTTCTTC.

This clonotype came up a few times. J is TRBJ2-7 and V is TRBV14, with 7 nucleotides matching TRBD2. The trim removed 3 bases at V and 1 base at J, leaving 9 bases unmatched. From germline, CDR1 is SGHDN and CDR2 FVKESK. The CDR3 consists of 16 residues. The CDR3 coding sequence is TGTGCCAGCAGCCAGAGCGGGATGGTACCTTCCTACGAGCAGTACTTC. Its protein product is CASSQSGMVPSYEQYF.

V gene TRBV12-3 or TRBV12-4 combines with J gene TRBJ2-1; no firm D call. The CDR3 spans 11 residues. The V and J ends lost 3 bases and 12 bases respectively, with 9 bases between them. CDR3 nucleotides: TGTGCCAGCAGTTTCCCCCCGGGGCAGTTCTTC. This translates into CASSFPPGQFF.

The chain carries TRBV5-1 and TRBJ2-3; 8 nucleotides line up with TRBD1. In germline, CDR1 is SGHRS, CDR2 YFSETQ. The CDR3 length is 14 residues. V was clipped by 4 bases and J by 6 bases; unmatched bases: 7. CDR3 sequence: CASSRDRGGDTQYF. DNA for the CDR3: TGCGCCAGCAGCCGCGACAGGGGTGGGGATACGCAGTATTTT.

The sample holds a few counts of this clonotype. The chain couples TRBV10-2 to TRBJ2-7; maybe TRBD2 (5 bases). V shed 2 bases and J shed 3 bases, with 8 bases lying between them. In germline, CDR1 is WSHSY, CDR2 SAAADI. The CDR3 totals 13 residues. The CDR3 DNA reads as TGCGCCAGCAGTGAGCCGGGGATCTACGAGCAGTACGTC. Its translation is CASSEPGIYEQYV.

This clonotype was seen repeatedly, ten times or more. V is TRBV3-1 and J is TRBJ2-5; D unclear. The CDR3 contains 13 residues. Germline values: CDR1 LGHDT, CDR2 YNNKEL (reference sequence). Trimming removed 1 base from V and 9 bases from J, with 12 bases in between. The CDR3 sequence is CASSQVPSEAQYF. The DNA of the CDR3 is TGTGCCAGCAGCCAAGTACCCTCTGAGGCCCAGTACTTC.

V and J are TRBV6-1 and TRBJ2-7; no definite D call. Germline V lookup: CDR1 MNHNS, CDR2 SASEGT. The ends were cut back, 4 bases at V and 6 bases at J, with 10 bases in the middle. The CDR3 totals 12 residues. In DNA form, the CDR3 reads TGTGCCAGCAGTGGATCCACTGTCGAGCAGTACGTC. This translates into CASSGSTVEQYV.

A few counts support this clonotype. V is TRBV29-1 and J is TRBJ2-1; 7 bases agree with TRBD2. Germline V CDR1 and CDR2: SQVTM, ANQGSEA. This CDR3 has 14 amino acids. V lost 5 bases, J lost 1 base, and 5 bases stayed unmatched. For the CDR3, the DNA is TGCAGCGTTCCCACTAGCGTTTCCTACAATGAGCAGTTCTTC. Its translation: CSVPTSVSYNEQFF.

This clonotype was observed a handful of times. This chain uses TRBV20-1 with TRBJ1-6; the D gene is possibly TRBD1 (5 bases). The CDR3 contains 13 residues. V lost 6 bases and J lost 6, with 12 bases in between. In germline, CDR1 is DFQATT, CDR2 SNEGSKA (reference sequence). CDR3: CSARRTSNSPLHF. The DNA of the CDR3 is TGCAGTGCCCGCAGGACATCTAATTCACCCCTCCACTTT.

The V and J genes are TRBV2 and TRBJ2-1; D unresolved. The CDR3 runs to 15 residues. Trimming left V 1 base short and J 6 bases short, with 13 bases between. Per the germline V gene, CDR1 is SNHLY and CDR2 is FYNNEI. The CDR3 DNA reads TGTGCCAGCAGTGAAGAAGGCCGGGTGGGCAATGAGCAGTTCTTC. Translation: CASSEEGRVGNEQFF. The full variable domain, in which reference TRBV2 and TRBJ2-1 provide the parts outside the CDR3, is EPEVTQTPSHQVTQMGQEVILRCVPISNHLYFYWYRQILGQKVEFLVSFYNNEISEKSEIFDDQFSVERPDGSNFTLKIRSTKLEDSAMYFCASSEEGRVGNEQFFGPGTRLTVL.

This clonotype was seen at least ten times. The chain recombines TRBV5-1 with TRBJ2-1, with D possibly being TRBD1 (6 bases). The CDR3 covers 14 residues. Trimming stripped 0 bases from V and 4 bases from J, with 8 bases between. CDR1 and CDR2 from the germline V gene are SGHRS and YFSETQ. This CDR3 reads CASSLEQGYNEQFF. CDR3 DNA sequence: TGCGCCAGCAGCTTGGAACAGGGATACAATGAGCAGTTCTTC.

The chain is built from TRBV7-8 and TRBJ2-7; 14 bases agree with TRBD2. CDR3 length equals 19 residues. Trimming took 5 bases from V and 8 from J; bases not matched to a gene: 20. Germline CDR1 SGHVS, CDR2 FQNEAQ. CDR3 bases: TGTGCCAGCAGCCCCAGGGGGACTAGCGGGGGACCCCTTAGTTCCAAGCAGTACGTC. Amino acid sequence: CASSPRGTSGGPLSSKQYV.

The chain carries TRBV6-1 and TRBJ2-5; possible D gene TRBD2, 5 bases. Germline CDR1 MNHNS, CDR2 SASEGT. There are 15 residues in the CDR3. Deletions cut 7 bases from V and 2 bases from J, with 17 bases between. Here the CDR3 reads CASNTGVSKQETQYF. DNA for the CDR3: TGTGCCAGCAACACCGGGGTTTCTAAACAAGAGACCCAGTACTTC.

The rearrangement links TRBV11-2 to TRBJ2-1; 10 positions match TRBD1. The CDR3 totals 18 residues. Trimming cost V 4 bases and J 1 base; bases outside gene matches: 10. Germline V lookup: CDR1 SGHAT, CDR2 FQNNGV. The chain's CDR3 is CASSSVSRTGGSYNEQFF. DNA for the CDR3: TGTGCCAGCAGCTCAGTATCCAGGACAGGGGGATCCTACAATGAGCAGTTCTTC. Full variable domain (outside the CDR3, taken from reference TRBV11-2 and TRBJ2-1): EAGVAQSPRYKIIEKRQSVAFWCNPISGHATLYWYQQILGQGPKLLIQFQNNGVVDDSQLPKDRFSAERLKGVDSTLKIQPAKLEDSAVYLCASSSVSRTGGSYNEQFFGPGTRLTVL.

This clonotype occurred a few times. This chain uses TRBV12-3 or TRBV12-4 with TRBJ2-6; the D is unclear. This CDR3 region has 14 residues. V was clipped by 6 bases and J by 0 bases, with 6 bases between them. The chain's CDR3 is CASRIGSGANVLTF. Written as DNA, the CDR3 is TGTGCCAGCAGGATAGGCTCTGGGGCCAACGTCCTGACTTTC.

This clonotype was recorded a few times. This chain links TRBV9 with TRBJ2-1; 8 bases align to TRBD2. Germline CDR1 reads SGDLS; CDR2 reads YYNGEE. This CDR3 contains 15 residues. Trimming took 6 bases from V and 6 from J; bases not matched to a gene: 11. DNA of the CDR3: TGTGCCAGCAACAAAGGCCCGGGAGGGGCCAATGAGCAGTTCTTC. This sequence encodes CASNKGPGGANEQFF.

This chain uses TRBV18 with TRBJ2-2, with D possibly matching TRBD1 (6 bases). Germline CDR1 reads KGHSH; CDR2 reads LQKENI. Trimming shortened V by 0 bases and J by 1 base, and 9 bases separated the two germline ends. The CDR3 totals 16 residues. CDR3: CASSPPTGRNTGELFF. The CDR3 DNA follows: TGTGCCAGCTCACCACCTACAGGGAGGAACACCGGGGAGCTGTTTTTT.

This clonotype was observed a few times. The chain couples TRBV20-1 to TRBJ1-1, with 10 bases identical to TRBD1. V shed 3 bases, J shed 11 bases, and the junction held 6 bases outside the gene matches. The V gene's germline CDR1 is DFQATT and CDR2 SNEGSKA (reference sequence). CDR3 length: 12 amino acids. CDR3 DNA sequence: TGCAGTGCTAGGGGGGACAGGGGTCTGGCTTTCTTT. This translates into CSARGDRGLAFF.

This clonotype was counted a few times. The chain couples TRBV6-5 to TRBJ2-3; weak D call: TRBD1 (6 bases). Germline values: CDR1 MNHEY, CDR2 SVGAGI. The CDR3 length is 12 residues. Trimming pared 4 bases from V and 11 bases from J, leaving 13 bases between. Here the CDR3 reads CASSSGRGMQYF. The CDR3 DNA is TGTGCCAGCAGTTCCGGCAGGGGTATGCAGTATTTT.

This clonotype has only a few counts. The CDR3 sequence is CSASKHRLDYNEQFF. The CDR3 DNA is TGCAGTGCTAGTAAGCACAGGCTCGACTACAATGAGCAGTTCTTC. This chain uses TRBV20-1 with TRBJ2-1; D perhaps matches TRBD1 (5 bases). From germline, CDR1 is DFQATT and CDR2 SNEGSKA (reference sequence). The CDR3 spans 15 residues. V was clipped by 3 bases and J by 3 bases, with 15 bases between them.